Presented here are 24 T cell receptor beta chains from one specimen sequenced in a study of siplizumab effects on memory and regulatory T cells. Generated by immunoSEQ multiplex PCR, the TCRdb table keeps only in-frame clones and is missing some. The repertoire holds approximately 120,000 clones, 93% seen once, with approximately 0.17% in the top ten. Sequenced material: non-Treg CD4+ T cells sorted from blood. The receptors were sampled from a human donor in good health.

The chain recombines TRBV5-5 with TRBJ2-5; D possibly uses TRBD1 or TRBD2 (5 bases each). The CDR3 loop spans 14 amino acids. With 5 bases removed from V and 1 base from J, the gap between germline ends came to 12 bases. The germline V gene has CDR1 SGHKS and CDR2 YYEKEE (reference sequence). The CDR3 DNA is TGTGCCAGCAGACTCGGGACCAGCCAAGAGACCCAGTACTTC. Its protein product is CASRLGTSQETQYF.

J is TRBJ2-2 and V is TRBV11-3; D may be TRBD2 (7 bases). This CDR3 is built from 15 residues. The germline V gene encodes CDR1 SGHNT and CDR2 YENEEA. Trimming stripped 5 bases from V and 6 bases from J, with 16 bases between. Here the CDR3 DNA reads TGTGCCAGCAGCGCAGAGGCGGGGGCGGCCGGGGAGCTGTTTTTT. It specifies CASSAEAGAAGELFF. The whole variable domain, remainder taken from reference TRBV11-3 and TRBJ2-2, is EAGVVQSPRYKIIEKKQPVAFWCNPISGHNTLYWYLQNLGQGPELLIRYENEEAVDDSQLPKDRFSAERLKGVDSTLKIQPAELGDSAVYLCASSAEAGAAGELFFGEGSRLTVL.

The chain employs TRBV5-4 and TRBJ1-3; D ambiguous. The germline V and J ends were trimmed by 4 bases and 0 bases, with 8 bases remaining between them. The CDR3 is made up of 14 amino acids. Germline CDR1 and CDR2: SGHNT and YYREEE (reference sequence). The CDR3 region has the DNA TGTGCCAGCAGCCACACGAGCTCTGGAAACACCATATATTTT. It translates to CASSHTSSGNTIYF.

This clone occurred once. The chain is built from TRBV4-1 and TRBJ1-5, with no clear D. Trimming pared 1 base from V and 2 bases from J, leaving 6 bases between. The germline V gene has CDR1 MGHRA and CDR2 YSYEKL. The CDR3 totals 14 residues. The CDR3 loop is CASSQVTGNQPQHF. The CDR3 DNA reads TGCGCCAGCAGCCAAGTAACAGGCAATCAGCCCCAGCATTTT.

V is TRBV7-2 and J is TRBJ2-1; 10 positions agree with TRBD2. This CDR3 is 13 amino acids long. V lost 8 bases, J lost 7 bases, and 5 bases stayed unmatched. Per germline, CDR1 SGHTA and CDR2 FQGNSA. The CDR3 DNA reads TGTGCCAGCGAGCGGGGGGGCCTAAATGAGCAGTTCTTC. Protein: CASERGGLNEQFF.

Written as DNA, the CDR3 is TGTGCCTCTAGAATAGCGGGGGGATACAATGAGCAGTTCTTC. Its protein product is CASRIAGGYNEQFF. The V call is TRBV7-2, the J call TRBJ2-1, with 10 bases that match TRBD2. There are 14 residues in the CDR3. Trimming cost V 11 bases and J 4 bases; bases outside gene matches: 8. CDR1 is SGHTA, CDR2 FQGNSA, per germline.

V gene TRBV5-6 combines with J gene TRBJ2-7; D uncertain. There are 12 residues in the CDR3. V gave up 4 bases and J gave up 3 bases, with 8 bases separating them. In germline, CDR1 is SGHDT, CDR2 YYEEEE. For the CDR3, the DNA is TGTGCCAGCAGCCGGAATTACTACGAGCAGTACTTC. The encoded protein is CASSRNYYEQYF.

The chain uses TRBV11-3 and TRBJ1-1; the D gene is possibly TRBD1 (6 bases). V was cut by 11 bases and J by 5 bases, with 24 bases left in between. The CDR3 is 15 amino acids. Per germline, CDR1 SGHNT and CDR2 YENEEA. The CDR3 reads CAGTRDGPTDTEAFF. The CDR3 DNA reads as TGTGCCGGGACAAGGGACGGCCCGACTGATACTGAAGCTTTCTTT.

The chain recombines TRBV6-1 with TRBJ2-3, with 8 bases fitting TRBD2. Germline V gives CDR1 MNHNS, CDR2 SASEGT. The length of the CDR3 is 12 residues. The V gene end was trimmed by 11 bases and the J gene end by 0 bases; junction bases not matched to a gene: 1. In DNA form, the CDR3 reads TGTGCCCGGGGGGGTAGCACAGATACGCAGTATTTT. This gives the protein CARGGSTDTQYF.

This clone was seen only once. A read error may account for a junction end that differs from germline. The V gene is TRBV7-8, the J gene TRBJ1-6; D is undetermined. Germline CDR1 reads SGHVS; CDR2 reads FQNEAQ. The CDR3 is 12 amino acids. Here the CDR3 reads CASSLAMSPPRF. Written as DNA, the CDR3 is TGTGCCAGCAGCTTAGCGATGTCTCCCCCCCGGTTT.

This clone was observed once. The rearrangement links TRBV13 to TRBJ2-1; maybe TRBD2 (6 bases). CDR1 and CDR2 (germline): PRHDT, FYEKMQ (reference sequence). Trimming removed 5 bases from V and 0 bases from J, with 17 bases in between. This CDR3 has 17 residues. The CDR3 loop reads CASSLSIRGSSYNEQFF. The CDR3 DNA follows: TGTGCCAGCAGCCTATCGATCCGGGGGAGCTCCTACAATGAGCAGTTCTTC.

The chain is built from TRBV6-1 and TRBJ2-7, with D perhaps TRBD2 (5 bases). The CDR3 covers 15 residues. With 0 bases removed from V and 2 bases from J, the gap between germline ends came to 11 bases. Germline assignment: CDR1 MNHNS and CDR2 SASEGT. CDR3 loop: CASSEALANPYEQYF. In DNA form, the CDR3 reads TGTGCCAGCAGTGAAGCGCTAGCCAACCCCTACGAGCAGTACTTC.

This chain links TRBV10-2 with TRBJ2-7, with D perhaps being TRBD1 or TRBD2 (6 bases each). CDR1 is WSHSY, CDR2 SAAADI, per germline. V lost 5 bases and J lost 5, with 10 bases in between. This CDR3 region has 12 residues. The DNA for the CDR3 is TGCGCCAGCAGTCCCGGGGGCAACGAGCAGTACTTC. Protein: CASSPGGNEQYF.

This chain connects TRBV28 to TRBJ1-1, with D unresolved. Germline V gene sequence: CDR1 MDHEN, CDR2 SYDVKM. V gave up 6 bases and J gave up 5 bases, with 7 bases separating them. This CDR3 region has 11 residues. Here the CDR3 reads CASSGSTEAFF. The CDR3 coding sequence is TGTGCCAGCAGCGGGAGTACTGAAGCTTTCTTT.

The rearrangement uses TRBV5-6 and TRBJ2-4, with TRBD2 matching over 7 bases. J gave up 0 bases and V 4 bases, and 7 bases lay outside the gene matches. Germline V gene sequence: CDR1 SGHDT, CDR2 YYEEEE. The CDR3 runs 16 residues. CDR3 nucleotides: TGTGCCAGCAGCGGCGGGACTACCGGAGCCAAAAACATTCAGTACTTC. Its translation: CASSGGTTGAKNIQYF.

The CDR3 loop is CASTFLRGGLMTNTQYF. The CDR3 nucleotides are TGCGCCAGCACCTTCTTAAGGGGGGGTTTAATGACAAATACGCAGTATTTT. The rearrangement uses TRBV5-1 and TRBJ2-3; D might be TRBD2 (7 bases). V lost 6 bases, J lost 7 bases, and 27 bases lay in between. CDR3 length: 17 amino acids. Germline V gene sequence: CDR1 SGHRS, CDR2 YFSETQ.

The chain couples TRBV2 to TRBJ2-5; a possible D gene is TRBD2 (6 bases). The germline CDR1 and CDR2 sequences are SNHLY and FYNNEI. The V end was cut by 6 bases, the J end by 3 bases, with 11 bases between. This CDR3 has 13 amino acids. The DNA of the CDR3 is TGTGCCAGCAGCCTAGGACTAAAAGAGACCCAGTACTTC. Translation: CASSLGLKETQYF. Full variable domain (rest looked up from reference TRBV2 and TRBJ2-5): EPEVTQTPSHQVTQMGQEVILRCVPISNHLYFYWYRQILGQKVEFLVSFYNNEISEKSEIFDDQFSVERPDGSNFTLKIRSTKLEDSAMYFCASSLGLKETQYFGPGTRLLVL.

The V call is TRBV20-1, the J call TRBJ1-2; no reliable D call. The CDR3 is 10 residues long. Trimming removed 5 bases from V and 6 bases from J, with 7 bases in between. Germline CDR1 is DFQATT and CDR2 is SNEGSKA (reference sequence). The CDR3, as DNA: TGCAGTGCTGGTAGTGATGGCTACACCTTC. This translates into CSAGSDGYTF.

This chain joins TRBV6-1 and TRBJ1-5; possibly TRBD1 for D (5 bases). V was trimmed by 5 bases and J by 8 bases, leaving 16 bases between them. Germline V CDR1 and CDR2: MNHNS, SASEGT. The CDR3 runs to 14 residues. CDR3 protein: CASSPLGVFEPQHF. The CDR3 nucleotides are TGTGCCAGCAGTCCCTTGGGGGTTTTCGAGCCCCAGCATTTT.

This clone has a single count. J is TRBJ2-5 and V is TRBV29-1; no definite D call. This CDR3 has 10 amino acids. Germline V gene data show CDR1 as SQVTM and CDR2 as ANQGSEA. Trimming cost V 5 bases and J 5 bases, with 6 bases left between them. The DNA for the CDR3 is TGCAGCGTTCTACAGGAGACCCAGTACTTC. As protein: CSVLQETQYF.

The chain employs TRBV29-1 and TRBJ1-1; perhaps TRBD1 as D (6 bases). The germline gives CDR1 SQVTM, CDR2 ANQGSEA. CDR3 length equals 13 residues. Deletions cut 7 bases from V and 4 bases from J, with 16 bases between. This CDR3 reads CSAHPRGLTEAFF. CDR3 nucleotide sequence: TGCAGCGCCCATCCCCGGGGGCTCACTGAAGCTTTCTTT.

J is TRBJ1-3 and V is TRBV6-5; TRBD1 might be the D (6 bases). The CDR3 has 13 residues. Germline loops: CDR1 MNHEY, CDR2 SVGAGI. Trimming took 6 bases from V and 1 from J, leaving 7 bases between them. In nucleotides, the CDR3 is TGTGCCAGCAGGACAGGATCTGGAAACACCATATATTTT. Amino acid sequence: CASRTGSGNTIYF.

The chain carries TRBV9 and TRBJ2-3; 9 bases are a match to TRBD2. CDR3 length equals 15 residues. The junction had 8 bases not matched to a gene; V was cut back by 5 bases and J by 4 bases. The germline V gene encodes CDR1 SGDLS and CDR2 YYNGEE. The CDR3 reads CASSGGLAQADTQYF. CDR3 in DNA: TGTGCCAGCAGTGGCGGACTAGCGCAAGCAGATACGCAGTATTTT.

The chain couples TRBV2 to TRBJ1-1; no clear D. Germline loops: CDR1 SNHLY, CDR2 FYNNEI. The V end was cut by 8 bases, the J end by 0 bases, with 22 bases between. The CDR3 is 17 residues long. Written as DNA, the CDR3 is TGTGCCAGCCGGTCACAGAGTCCAATGACCTTGAACACTGAAGCTTTCTTT. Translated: CASRSQSPMTLNTEAFF.